The 29 T cell receptor beta chains listed next were all sequenced from one sample in a study of T cells after yellow fever vaccination (dated by TCRdb to the late 2010s). Libraries were constructed by 5' RACE. Sequenced using an Illumina NovaSeq 6000. In-frame beta chains were kept once TCRdb had trimmed the public reads at Q25 with fastp and called clones with MiXCR. Rows with a matching CDR3 protein are joined into one entry that keeps the most common DNA and genes. The sample profile shows about 300,000 distinct CDR3 sequences; 7.5% to 9.5% of them were found once. The ten largest clonotypes hold around 3.5% of the sample. Interpreted using the paper, the treatment or condition label stands for: live attenuated yellow fever vaccine strain. The source material was CD4+ T cells sorted from PBMCs, sampled 5 days after the yellow fever booster vaccination. The origin of the receptors is a man aged 18 to 30 who received the YFV17D yellow fever vaccine.

V gene TRBV6-2 or TRBV6-3 combines with J gene TRBJ1-1; no clear D gene. V lost 6 bases to trimming and J lost 6 bases, with 14 bases between them. This CDR3 has 13 amino acids. The V gene's germline CDR1 is MNHEY and CDR2 SVGEGT. CDR3 in amino acids: CASSVATWAEAFF. The CDR3 coding sequence is TGTGCCAGCAGCGTGGCTACGTGGGCTGAAGCTTTCTTT.

This clonotype was seen a few times. The V call is TRBV4-3, the J call TRBJ1-4, with a tentative D call TRBD1 (5 bases). V gave up 2 bases and J gave up 6 bases, with 16 bases separating them. CDR3 length equals 16 residues. Germline CDR1 is LGHNA and CDR2 is YSLEER. This CDR3 reads CASSQTDSPVDEKLFF. CDR3 DNA sequence: TGCGCCAGCAGCCAAACTGACAGCCCGGTGGATGAAAAACTGTTTTTT.

This clonotype was seen a handful of times. This sequence joins TRBV4-2 and TRBJ2-3; D gene ambiguous. The CDR3 runs to 15 residues. The germline V and J ends were trimmed by 0 bases and 6 bases, with 13 bases remaining between them. Per germline, CDR1 LGHNA and CDR2 YNFKEQ. CDR3 sequence: CASSQDHRFPDTQYF. The CDR3 DNA follows: TGTGCCAGCAGCCAAGATCACCGTTTTCCGGATACGCAGTATTTT.

At least ten counts were recorded for this clonotype. The V and J genes are TRBV3-1 and TRBJ2-3, with 8 bases identical to TRBD2. CDR3 length equals 13 residues. V lost 5 bases, J lost 3 bases, and 1 base stayed unmatched. From germline, CDR1 is LGHDT and CDR2 YNNKEL (reference sequence). The CDR3 DNA reads as TGTGCCAGCAGCAAGCGGGGGACAGATACGCAGTATTTT. This encodes CASSKRGTDTQYF.

This clonotype was detected only a few times. This rearrangement joins TRBV7-2 to TRBJ2-3, with D tentatively TRBD2 (6 bases). Germline V gene data show CDR1 as SGHTA and CDR2 as FQGNSA. CDR3 length: 14 amino acids. The germline V and J ends were trimmed by 3 bases and 1 base, with 8 bases remaining between them. In DNA, the CDR3 is TGTGCCAGCAGCTTCAGGGAGGGCACAGATACGCAGTATTTT. It yields the protein CASSFREGTDTQYF.

The rearrangement joins TRBV7-2 to TRBJ1-2; D gene unclear. CDR1 is SGHTA and CDR2 is FQGNSA in the germline V gene. The CDR3 sequence is 12 residues long. V dropped 4 bases and J dropped 6 bases, with 9 bases sitting between them. CDR3 residues: CASSSRFDGYTF. The CDR3 DNA reads as TGTGCCAGCAGCTCCCGGTTTGATGGCTACACCTTC.

This clonotype has at least ten counts. The CDR3 is CASSVIEQETQYF. In nucleotides, the CDR3 is TGCGCCAGCAGCGTTATCGAGCAAGAGACCCAGTACTTC. V usage is TRBV4-1 and J usage is TRBJ2-5; D remains ambiguous. V was cut by 5 bases and J by 2 bases, with 9 bases left in between. Germline loops: CDR1 MGHRA, CDR2 YSYEKL. The CDR3 is made up of 13 amino acids.

This clonotype was observed many times. This chain joins TRBV3-1 and TRBJ2-1; 8 nucleotides align to TRBD1. Looked up from germline, CDR1 is LGHDT and CDR2 is YNNKEL (reference sequence). J was trimmed by 5 bases and V by 3 bases; bases with no gene match: 3. The CDR3 is made up of 14 amino acids. The CDR3, as DNA: TGTGCCAGCAGCCAGTCGGACAGGGACAATGAGCAGTTCTTC. Translating it yields CASSQSDRDNEQFF.

The V call is TRBV20-1, the J call TRBJ2-6; possibly TRBD2 for D (6 bases). CDR1 DFQATT and CDR2 SNEGSKA come from the germline V gene (reference sequence). The CDR3 has 15 amino acids. V lost 3 bases, J lost 1 base, and 10 bases lay in between. CDR3 nucleotide sequence: TGCAGTGCTAGCGGAGGGTCATCTGGGGCCAACGTCCTGACTTTC. Translated: CSASGGSSGANVLTF.

This clonotype turned up a few times. J is TRBJ1-1 and V is TRBV7-9; no clear D gene. From germline, CDR1 is SEHNR and CDR2 FQNEAQ (reference sequence). This CDR3 has 12 residues. The ends were cut back, 4 bases at V and 7 bases at J, with 10 bases in the middle. The CDR3 spells CASSSVLGEAFF. As DNA, the CDR3 is TGTGCCAGCAGCTCCGTATTAGGTGAAGCTTTCTTT.

The table lists this clonotype with many counts. The rearrangement joins TRBV25-1 to TRBJ2-1; D is perhaps TRBD1 (7 bases). Germline-derived CDR1 and CDR2 are MGHDK and SYGVNS. The CDR3 sequence is 17 residues long. V lost 6 bases and J 8 bases, leaving 26 bases between the germline ends. The CDR3 DNA is TGTGCCAGCAGGGAGGGGATGGGGGACAGACAAGGTGATGAGCAGTTCTTC. It translates to CASREGMGDRQGDEQFF.

This clonotype came up a few times. The chain carries TRBV7-2 and TRBJ2-1; no firm D call. The CDR3 runs to 14 residues. Germline V gene data show CDR1 as SGHTA and CDR2 as FQGNSA. The V end was cut by 5 bases, the J end by 0 bases, with 8 bases between. The CDR3 DNA follows: TGTGCCAGCAGCCCGCCAAGCTCCTACAATGAGCAGTTCTTC. Its protein is CASSPPSSYNEQFF.

Only a few counts were recorded for this clonotype. CDR3 amino acids: CASSLRDPHYEQYF. The CDR3 coding sequence is TGCGCCAGCAGCTTGCGGGACCCTCACTACGAGCAGTACTTC. The chain recombines TRBV5-1 with TRBJ2-7; D is possibly TRBD1 or TRBD2 (5 bases each). From germline, CDR1 is SGHRS and CDR2 YFSETQ. V lost 1 base and J 3 bases, leaving 11 bases between the germline ends. CDR3 length: 14 residues. The full variable domain, in which reference TRBV5-1 and TRBJ2-7 provide the parts outside the CDR3, is KAGVTQTPRYLIKTRGQQVTLSCSPISGHRSVSWYQQTPGQGLQFLFEYFSETQRNKGNFPGRFSGRQFSNSRSEMNVSTLELGDSALYLCASSLRDPHYEQYFGPGTRLTVT.

This clonotype was counted between two and nine times. The chain couples TRBV6-2 or TRBV6-3 to TRBJ2-3, with TRBD1 matching 9 bases. From germline, CDR1 is MNHEY and CDR2 SVGEGT. The V and J ends lost 3 bases and 6 bases, in that order; junction bases with no gene match: 4. The CDR3 runs to 14 residues. CDR3 residues: CASSYRTGDDTQYF. CDR3 nucleotide sequence: TGTGCCAGCAGTTATAGGACAGGGGACGATACGCAGTATTTT.

This chain joins TRBV5-1 and TRBJ1-3; 10 bases match TRBD1. The CDR3 runs to 15 residues. The V gene end was trimmed by 4 bases and the J gene end by 4 bases; junction bases not matched to a gene: 5. Germline CDR1 is SGHRS and CDR2 is YFSETQ. The CDR3, as DNA: TGCGCCAGCAGCCAGGGACAGGGGATCGGAAACACCATATATTTT. It encodes CASSQGQGIGNTIYF.

This chain uses TRBV20-1 with TRBJ1-5; D not resolved. The CDR3 consists of 13 residues. The germline V gene has CDR1 DFQATT and CDR2 SNEGSKA (reference sequence). Trimming removed 5 bases at V and 3 bases at J, with 11 bases between. CDR3 coding DNA: TGCAGTGCTCCCGCTCGTAACAATCAGCCCCAGCATTTT. Translation gives CSAPARNNQPQHF.

This clonotype was recorded a few times. The chain combines TRBV20-1 with TRBJ1-2; possibly TRBD1 for D (5 bases). V lost 3 bases and J lost 4, with 6 bases in between. The germline CDR1 and CDR2 sequences are DFQATT and SNEGSKA (reference sequence). This CDR3 has 11 residues. The CDR3 region is CSASQGYGYTF. In DNA, the CDR3 is TGCAGTGCTAGTCAGGGCTATGGCTACACCTTC.

The V call is TRBV6-6, the J call TRBJ2-1, with 13 positions matching TRBD2. CDR1 is MNHNY, CDR2 SVGAGI, per germline (reference sequence). The CDR3 runs 15 residues. V gave up 8 bases and J gave up 8 bases; unmatched junction bases: 9. CDR3 residues: CASGTTSGGAYEQFF. In DNA, the CDR3 is TGTGCCAGCGGGACAACTAGCGGGGGGGCTTATGAGCAGTTCTTC.

This sequence joins TRBV18 and TRBJ2-2, with a possible D match to TRBD1 (6 bases). Trimming took 6 bases from V and 0 from J, leaving 14 bases between them. Per germline, CDR1 KGHSH and CDR2 LQKENI. The CDR3 totals 16 residues. Here the CDR3 DNA reads TGTGCCAGCTCCCTAGTGGACAGCACGAACACCGGGGAGCTGTTTTTT. It translates to CASSLVDSTNTGELFF. Full variable domain (rest looked up from reference TRBV18 and TRBJ2-2): NAGVMQNPRHLVRRRGQEARLRCSPMKGHSHVYWYRQLPEEGLKFMVYLQKENIIDESGMPKERFSAEFPKEGPSILRIQQVVRGDSAAYFCASSLVDSTNTGELFFGEGSRLTVL.

This clonotype was seen only a few times. This chain uses TRBV5-5 with TRBJ1-2; D is unclear. Germline loops: CDR1 SGHKS, CDR2 YYEKEE (reference sequence). The CDR3 loop spans 13 amino acids. V was pared by 4 bases and J by 7 bases, with 14 bases between. The CDR3 protein is CASSPGPLGGYTF. The CDR3 DNA reads TGTGCCAGCAGCCCCGGGCCGTTGGGTGGCTACACCTTC.

Comment on this clonotype: A much larger clone lies one base from this, so it may be a read error. The rearrangement joins TRBV3-1 to TRBJ1-3; D gene uncertain. V dropped 5 bases and J dropped 0 bases, with 5 bases sitting between them. The CDR3 consists of 13 residues. Looked up from germline, CDR1 is LGHDT and CDR2 is YNNKEL (reference sequence). The CDR3 protein is CASSWGSGNTIYF. The CDR3 nucleotides read TGTGCCAGCAGCTGGGGCTCTGGAAACACCATATATTTT.

The rearrangement uses TRBV6-2 or TRBV6-3 and TRBJ1-2; 7 positions match TRBD1. The junction had 8 bases not matched to a gene; V was cut back by 6 bases and J by 4 bases. Germline-derived CDR1 and CDR2 are MNHEY and SVGEGT. The CDR3 has 14 amino acids. The chain's CDR3 is CASRPADRVYGYTF. The CDR3 DNA is TGTGCCAGCAGGCCCGCTGACAGGGTCTATGGCTACACCTTC.

This clonotype turned up a few times. The chain carries TRBV7-3 and TRBJ2-7, with D perhaps matching TRBD1 or TRBD2 (5 bases each). Germline CDR1 is SGHTA and CDR2 is FQGTGA. There are 15 residues in the CDR3. V shed 3 bases and J shed 2 bases, with 14 bases lying between them. The CDR3 DNA is TGTGCCAGCAGCTTCAGGGAGACCGGTCCCTACGAGCAGTACGTC. Translation gives CASSFRETGPYEQYV.

This clonotype was picked up a small number of times. The chain joins TRBV20-1 to TRBJ2-5; TRBD2 agrees at 7 bases. The CDR3 totals 15 residues. Trimming took 6 bases from V and 5 from J; bases not matched to a gene: 15. Germline V lookup: CDR1 DFQATT, CDR2 SNEGSKA (reference sequence). DNA for the CDR3: TGCAGTGCCCCATTATGGCGGGGGTTGGGGGAGACCCAGTACTTC. Amino acids: CSAPLWRGLGETQYF.

The genes are TRBV4-3 and TRBJ1-2, with a possible D match to TRBD1 (5 bases). The CDR3 spans 15 residues. Trimming removed 0 bases from V and 2 bases from J, with 10 bases in between. From germline, CDR1 is LGHNA and CDR2 YSLEER. CDR3 DNA: TGCGCCAGCAGCCAAGATTGGGACGGAAACTATGGCTACACCTTC. Its translation is CASSQDWDGNYGYTF.

The J gene is TRBJ1-1, the V gene TRBV5-1; 10 nucleotides agree with TRBD1. The germline V gene encodes CDR1 SGHRS and CDR2 YFSETQ. This CDR3 comprises 14 residues. Losses at the gene ends were 3 bases for V and 1 base for J; bases not matched to a gene: 0. CDR3 protein: CASSWTGGNTEAFF. The CDR3 nucleotides are TGCGCCAGCAGCTGGACAGGGGGGAACACTGAAGCTTTCTTT.

This clonotype was seen many times. This chain uses TRBV4-2 with TRBJ2-5; possibly TRBD2 for D (7 bases). The CDR3 contains 16 residues. Germline V CDR1 and CDR2: LGHNA, YNFKEQ. V lost 3 bases, J lost 5 bases, and 19 bases lay in between. The CDR3 loop is CASSQGETGGLETQYF. For the CDR3, the DNA is TGTGCCAGCAGCCAGGGGGAGACGGGGGGCCTTGAGACCCAGTACTTC.

CDR3 amino acids: CASSTQGGFSDTQYF. CDR3 sequence (DNA): TGCGCCAGCAGTACACAGGGTGGTTTTTCAGATACGCAGTATTTT. The chain couples TRBV5-1 to TRBJ2-3; TRBD1 is a possible D gene (6 bases). Germline CDR1 SGHRS, CDR2 YFSETQ. Trimming cost V 5 bases and J 4 bases, with 17 bases left between them. The CDR3 extends over 15 amino acids.

This clonotype was seen more than once but under ten times. This rearrangement joins TRBV20-1 to TRBJ1-3; D gene unclear. The V gene lost 2 bases and the J gene lost 4 bases, with 6 bases spanning the gap. Per germline, CDR1 DFQATT and CDR2 SNEGSKA (reference sequence). CDR3 length: 12 residues. The CDR3 DNA is TGCAGTGCTAGAATCGGCGGAAACACCATATATTTT. Its protein is CSARIGGNTIYF.